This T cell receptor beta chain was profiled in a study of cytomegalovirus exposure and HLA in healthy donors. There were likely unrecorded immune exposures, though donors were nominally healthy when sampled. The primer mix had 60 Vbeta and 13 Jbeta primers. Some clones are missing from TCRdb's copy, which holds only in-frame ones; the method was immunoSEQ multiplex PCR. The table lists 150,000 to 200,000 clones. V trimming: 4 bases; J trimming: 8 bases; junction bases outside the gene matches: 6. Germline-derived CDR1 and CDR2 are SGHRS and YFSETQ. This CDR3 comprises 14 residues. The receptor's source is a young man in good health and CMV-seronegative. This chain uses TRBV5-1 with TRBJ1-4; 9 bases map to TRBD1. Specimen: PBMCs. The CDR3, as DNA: TGCGCCAGCAGCGGAGGGACAGGGTTCGAAAAACTGTTTTTT. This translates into CASSGGTGFEKLFF.